This T cell receptor (beta chain) stems from a study of T cell repertoires in cytomegalovirus infection. Study details: The public TCR beta signatures pointed to both CMV infection and matching HLA type. Notes on the study in general: The ex vivo response showed dominance by HLA-C-restricted CMV-specific TCR beta clonotypes.

One entry per CDR3 protein results from TCRdb running MiXCR on the reads. Of almost 500,000 distinct CDR3 sequences in the sample, around 11% are singletons; the top ten hold roughly 10%. As regards this clonotype: Its specificity is unknown.

V gave up 8 bases and J gave up 0 bases, with 11 bases separating them. This CDR3 comprises 13 residues. The germline V gene encodes CDR1 MDHEN and CDR2 SYDVKM. This chain joins TRBV28 and TRBJ2-7; D gene unclear. The TCR comes from a human donor in good health (CMV status not recorded). Some clones in this sample may be carry-over from other donors' samples. The material sequenced was PBMCs. This chain's CDR3 is CASCSISSYEQYF. DNA for the CDR3: TGTGCCAGCTGCTCGATTAGCTCCTACGAGCAGTACTTC.